One sample yielded the 10 T cell receptor beta chains listed below, sequenced in a study of blood T cell repertoires in COVID-19 (TCRdb year 2020). Library preparation was by the immunoSEQ multiplex PCR assay. TCRdb took over this immuneACCESS table, retaining in-frame rearrangements with V and J assigned. Such tables are incomplete; in checked studies, under half of the missing clones stem from an unresolved V gene, and the remainder is unexplained. This sample is represented by 140,000 to 150,000 clones; approximately 84% of them were singletons. Roughly 2% of the sample lies in the top ten. Specimen: peripheral blood. These receptors were taken from a woman in her sixties or seventies with acute or convalescent COVID-19.

The gene calls are TRBV11-2 and TRBJ2-1, with 7 nucleotides matching TRBD1. Per the germline V gene, CDR1 is SGHAT and CDR2 is FQNNGV. CDR3 length equals 15 residues. V trimming: 5 bases; J trimming: 6 bases; junction bases outside the gene matches: 10. This CDR3 is CASSQGERYSNEQFF. The CDR3 DNA follows: TGTGCCAGCAGCCAGGGGGAGCGGTATAGCAATGAGCAGTTCTTC.

The genes are TRBV11-2 and TRBJ1-1; 8 bases align to TRBD1. Germline CDR1 SGHAT, CDR2 FQNNGV. The V and J ends lost 7 bases and 6 bases, in that order; junction bases with no gene match: 22. The length of the CDR3 is 18 residues. This CDR3 is CASIVRPGRGTGRAEAFF. CDR3 coding DNA: TGTGCCAGCATCGTGAGGCCCGGGCGAGGGACAGGACGAGCTGAAGCTTTCTTT.

Of note for this clone: Other DNA sequences in the same sample also yield this CDR3. The CDR3 DNA reads as TGTGCCAGCAGCCCCCAAAGCGGGCGCCGGAGGGACTCTGAAGCTTTCTTT. Encoded protein: CASSPQSGRRRDSEAFF. The chain links TRBV7-9 to TRBJ1-1, with D perhaps TRBD1 (5 bases). V was clipped by 5 bases and J by 6 bases, with 25 bases between them. The germline gives CDR1 SEHNR, CDR2 FQNEAQ (reference sequence). The CDR3 contains 17 residues.

This clone has only one observation. This sequence joins TRBV5-4 and TRBJ2-7; D perhaps matches TRBD2 (6 bases). Trimming shortened V by 0 bases and J by 2 bases, and 12 bases separated the two germline ends. There are 15 residues in the CDR3. Germline lookup yields CDR1 SGHNT and CDR2 YYREEE (reference sequence). The CDR3 is CASSLEGRDAYEQYF. The CDR3 DNA reads TGTGCCAGCAGCTTGGAAGGGCGGGACGCCTACGAGCAGTACTTC.

The CDR3 spells CASTRVAGVLPLYEQYF. Here the CDR3 DNA reads TGCGCCAGCACCAGGGTCGCGGGAGTACTCCCCCTTTACGAGCAGTACTTC. The genes are TRBV10-2 and TRBJ2-7, with 7 positions matching TRBD2. Per the germline V gene, CDR1 is WSHSY and CDR2 is SAAADI. V lost 7 bases to trimming and J lost 4 bases; unmatched junction nucleotides: 19. This CDR3 region has 17 residues.

This chain connects TRBV27 to TRBJ2-1; TRBD2 matches 8 bases. CDR3 length equals 14 residues. With 3 bases clipped from V and 8 bases from J, the junction kept 6 bases outside the gene matches. Germline V gene data show CDR1 as MNHEY and CDR2 as SMNVEV (reference sequence). DNA of the CDR3: TGTGCCAGCAGTTTCCGACAGCGGGAGCATGAGCAGTTCTTC. This translates into CASSFRQREHEQFF.

The chain is built from TRBV30 and TRBJ2-7; TRBD2 agrees at 14 bases. The length of the CDR3 is 15 residues. Trimming cost V 5 bases and J 0 bases; bases outside gene matches: 3. Per germline, CDR1 GTSNPN and CDR2 SVGIG (reference sequence). The CDR3 is CAWGLAGGGSYEQYF. In nucleotides, the CDR3 is TGTGCCTGGGGACTAGCGGGAGGAGGCTCCTACGAGCAGTACTTC.

The chain has TRBV7-9 and TRBJ1-3; D gene unclear. The length of the CDR3 is 15 residues. The germline V gene encodes CDR1 SEHNR and CDR2 FQNEAQ (reference sequence). Trimming took 3 bases from V and 0 from J, leaving 9 bases between them. Written as DNA, the CDR3 is TGTGCCAGCAGCTTCCCAGCTAGCTCTGGAAACACCATATATTTT. Residues: CASSFPASSGNTIYF.

This clone was observed once. V gene TRBV6-5 combines with J gene TRBJ2-7, with a weak D call TRBD2 (5 bases). Germline lookup yields CDR1 MNHEY and CDR2 SVGAGI. V dropped 8 bases and J dropped 9 bases, with 14 bases sitting between them. This CDR3 has 11 amino acids. CDR3 nucleotide sequence: TGTGCCAGCGGACTTGGTACGGGGCAGTACTTC. It encodes CASGLGTGQYF.

This chain joins TRBV7-7 and TRBJ2-5, with a tentative D call TRBD2 (7 bases). The germline CDR1 and CDR2 sequences are SSHAT and FNYEAQ (reference sequence). V lost 5 bases, J lost 12 bases, and 19 bases lay in between. This CDR3 has 13 amino acids. The CDR3 DNA sequence: TGTGCCAGCAGCACCGTAGGGGGGGGGAAGGAGTACTTC. Translated, it gives CASSTVGGGKEYF.